The rows below give T cell receptor beta chains drawn from one sample of a study of post-analysis software for immune sequencing data. TCRdb called the PCR reads again in MiXCR, with one record for every CDR3 protein. The data contain some 450,000 distinct CDR3 sequences, under 55% of them seen just once; the ten biggest clones take up around an eighth. The source material was blood. The receptors were sampled from a girl between 10 and 17 years old with multiple sclerosis. Both conserved end residues are part of each CDR3. The order of the fields is clone size, V gene, D gene, J gene, CDR3 protein, CDR3 DNA. D genes are given only for firm matches. A clone size is listed for some rows: how often the clone was seen (once, few, many), or a class if it is expanded.

clone size: -; V gene: TRBV12-3/TRBV12-4; D gene: -; J gene: TRBJ1-1; CDR3 protein: CASAFTEAFF; CDR3 DNA: TGTGCCAGCGCTTTTACTGAAGCTTTCTTT
clone size: -; V gene: TRBV6-6; D gene: -; J gene: TRBJ1-1; CDR3 protein: CASSPREGPEAFF; CDR3 DNA: TGTGCCAGCAGTCCCCGGGAGGGTCCTGAAGCTTTCTTT
clone size: -; V gene: TRBV20-1; D gene: -; J gene: TRBJ1-6; CDR3 protein: CSARGGGVLSSYNSPLHF; CDR3 DNA: TGCAGTGCTAGAGGGGGTGGTGTTTTAAGCTCCTATAATTCACCCCTCCACTTT
clone size: few; V gene: TRBV4-2; D gene: -; J gene: TRBJ2-1; CDR3 protein: CASSQDLLDREQFF; CDR3 DNA: TGTGCCAGCAGCCAAGATCTCCTAGATCGTGAGCAGTTCTTC
clone size: -; V gene: TRBV20-1; D gene: -; J gene: TRBJ2-1; CDR3 protein: CSARDFGPSSYEQFF; CDR3 DNA: TGCAGTGCTAGAGACTTCGGCCCCAGCTCCTACGAGCAGTTCTTC
clone size: few; V gene: TRBV28; D gene: TRBD1; J gene: TRBJ2-7; CDR3 protein: CASSKGRSTGGAEQYF; CDR3 DNA: TGTGCCAGCAGTAAGGGGAGGTCGACAGGGGGCGCCGAGCAGTACTTC
clone size: few; V gene: TRBV12-3/TRBV12-4; D gene: -; J gene: TRBJ2-5; CDR3 protein: CASLAVGLRGEQYF; CDR3 DNA: TGTGCCAGCCTGGCTGTGGGGCTCAGGGGAGAGCAGTACTTC
clone size: -; V gene: TRBV6-2/TRBV6-3; D gene: -; J gene: TRBJ2-7; CDR3 protein: CASSYEAGGRVYYEQYF; CDR3 DNA: TGTGCCAGCAGTTACGAGGCCGGGGGGCGGGTCTACTACGAGCAGTACTTC
clone size: once; V gene: TRBV7-9; D gene: -; J gene: TRBJ2-1; CDR3 protein: CASSLAGHDEQFF; CDR3 DNA: TGTGCCAGCAGCTTAGCGGGACACGATGAGCAGTTCTTC
clone size: few; V gene: TRBV6-5; D gene: -; J gene: TRBJ2-1; CDR3 protein: CASSYSPQGYNEQFF; CDR3 DNA: TGTGCCAGCAGTTACTCCCCACAGGGCTACAATGAGCAGTTCTTC
clone size: -; V gene: TRBV28; D gene: TRBD1; J gene: TRBJ1-5; CDR3 protein: CASSSAGTGDQPQHF; CDR3 DNA: TGCGCCAGCAGCTCCGCCGGGACAGGGGATCAGCCCCAGCATTTT
clone size: -; V gene: TRBV20-1; D gene: -; J gene: TRBJ1-1; CDR3 protein: CSARDLPDLNTEAFF; CDR3 DNA: TGCAGTGCTAGAGATCTCCCCGACCTGAACACTGAAGCTTTCTTT
clone size: -; V gene: TRBV2; D gene: TRBD1; J gene: TRBJ2-1; CDR3 protein: CASSLGTGELLPYNEQFF; CDR3 DNA: TGTGCCAGCAGTCTCGGGACAGGGGAGCTCCTCCCTTACAATGAGCAGTTCTTC
clone size: -; V gene: TRBV11-1; D gene: TRBD2; J gene: TRBJ2-1; CDR3 protein: CVSSRLAVPYNEQFF; CDR3 DNA: TGTGTCAGCAGCCGTCTAGCGGTTCCCTACAATGAGCAGTTCTTC
clone size: few; V gene: TRBV20-1; D gene: TRBD2; J gene: TRBJ2-7; CDR3 protein: CSATSGSRYEQYF; CDR3 DNA: TGCAGTGCCACGAGCGGGAGTAGGTACGAGCAGTACTTC
clone size: once; V gene: TRBV7-3; D gene: -; J gene: TRBJ1-2; CDR3 protein: CASSLNSQGESYTF; CDR3 DNA: TGTGCCAGCAGCTTAAATAGCCAGGGAGAAAGCTACACCTTC
clone size: few; V gene: TRBV25-1; D gene: -; J gene: TRBJ1-1; CDR3 protein: CASSGGWTEAFF; CDR3 DNA: TGTGCCAGCAGTGGGGGTTGGACTGAAGCTTTCTTT
clone size: few; V gene: TRBV5-1; D gene: -; J gene: TRBJ2-3; CDR3 protein: CASSFGGRVTDTQYF; CDR3 DNA: TGCGCCAGCAGCTTTGGAGGACGGGTCACAGATACGCAGTATTTT
clone size: -; V gene: TRBV5-1; D gene: TRBD2; J gene: TRBJ2-7; CDR3 protein: CASGSSGSGYEQYF; CDR3 DNA: TGCGCCAGCGGGTCTAGCGGGTCAGGCTACGAGCAGTACTTC
clone size: few; V gene: TRBV21-1; D gene: -; J gene: TRBJ2-7; CDR3 protein: CASSHRHAGGHEQYF; CDR3 DNA: TGTGCCAGCAGCCACCGTCATGCGGGAGGTCACGAGCAGTACTTC
clone size: -; V gene: TRBV9; D gene: -; J gene: TRBJ1-4; CDR3 protein: CASSVSDGGTNEKLFF; CDR3 DNA: TGTGCCAGCAGCGTATCGGACGGCGGAACTAATGAAAAACTGTTTTTT
clone size: -; V gene: TRBV29-1; D gene: -; J gene: TRBJ2-3; CDR3 protein: CSVTVTDTQYF; CDR3 DNA: TGCAGCGTGACAGTTACAGATACGCAGTATTTT
clone size: few; V gene: TRBV2; D gene: TRBD1; J gene: TRBJ2-3; CDR3 protein: CASIRTGGTDTQYF; CDR3 DNA: TGTGCCAGCATTCGGACAGGGGGCACAGATACGCAGTATTTT
clone size: -; V gene: TRBV10-2; D gene: -; J gene: TRBJ2-7; CDR3 protein: CASRALSYEQYF; CDR3 DNA: TGCGCCAGCAGGGCTCTTTCCTACGAGCAGTACTTC
clone size: -; V gene: TRBV7-2; D gene: TRBD1; J gene: TRBJ2-5; CDR3 protein: CASSARDRGRVGETQYF; CDR3 DNA: TGTGCCAGCAGCGCCCGGGACAGGGGGCGCGTTGGAGAGACCCAGTACTTC
clone size: -; V gene: TRBV3-1; D gene: -; J gene: TRBJ2-1; CDR3 protein: CASSQQGYGGAEQFF; CDR3 DNA: TGTGCCAGCAGCCAACAAGGTTATGGTGGGGCTGAGCAGTTCTTC
clone size: -; V gene: TRBV29-1; D gene: -; J gene: TRBJ1-1; CDR3 protein: CSVQGRTEAFF; CDR3 DNA: TGCAGCGTACAAGGGAGGACTGAAGCTTTCTTT
clone size: -; V gene: TRBV7-2; D gene: -; J gene: TRBJ2-5; CDR3 protein: CASSPRVLQETQYF; CDR3 DNA: TGTGCCAGCAGCCCGAGGGTCCTTCAAGAGACCCAGTACTTC
clone size: -; V gene: TRBV2; D gene: -; J gene: TRBJ1-2; CDR3 protein: CASSEEGWARHYGYTF; CDR3 DNA: TGTGCCAGCAGTGAAGAGGGGTGGGCACGGCACTATGGCTACACCTTC
clone size: few; V gene: TRBV29-1; D gene: -; J gene: TRBJ1-1; CDR3 protein: CSVEGARGSFTEAFF; CDR3 DNA: TGCAGCGTTGAAGGGGCGAGGGGGTCCTTCACTGAAGCTTTCTTT
clone size: few; V gene: TRBV12-3/TRBV12-4; D gene: -; J gene: TRBJ2-1; CDR3 protein: CASRVSAGPWNEQFF; CDR3 DNA: TGTGCCAGTAGAGTATCAGCGGGCCCGTGGAATGAGCAGTTCTTC
clone size: -; V gene: TRBV15; D gene: TRBD2; J gene: TRBJ2-1; CDR3 protein: CATSTREGAQETQFF; CDR3 DNA: TGTGCCACCAGCACCCGGGAGGGCGCCCAAGAGACCCAGTTCTTC
clone size: -; V gene: TRBV28; D gene: TRBD2; J gene: TRBJ2-4; CDR3 protein: CASSPREGGHIQYF; CDR3 DNA: TGTGCCAGCAGTCCGCGGGAGGGTGGACACATTCAGTACTTC
clone size: -; V gene: TRBV28; D gene: -; J gene: TRBJ2-7; CDR3 protein: CASSRISRSYEQYF; CDR3 DNA: TGTGCCAGCAGCCGGATCTCGAGGTCCTACGAGCAGTACTTC
clone size: -; V gene: TRBV3-1; D gene: TRBD2; J gene: TRBJ2-3; CDR3 protein: CASSQVGTSGLETDTQYF; CDR3 DNA: TGTGCCAGCAGCCAAGTCGGGACTAGCGGGCTCGAGACAGATACGCAGTATTTT
clone size: few; V gene: TRBV20-1; D gene: TRBD2; J gene: TRBJ2-1; CDR3 protein: CSATAGGSYNEQFF; CDR3 DNA: TGCAGTGCTACGGCGGGAGGGTCCTACAATGAGCAGTTCTTC
clone size: few; V gene: TRBV28; D gene: -; J gene: TRBJ2-5; CDR3 protein: CASSYPKDRTQETQYF; CDR3 DNA: TGTGCCAGCAGTTACCCGAAAGACAGGACCCAAGAGACCCAGTACTTC
clone size: many; V gene: TRBV13; D gene: -; J gene: TRBJ2-3; CDR3 protein: CASSLGSGTTDTQYF; CDR3 DNA: TGTGCCAGCAGCTTAGGATCAGGCACCACAGATACGCAGTATTTT
clone size: -; V gene: TRBV30; D gene: -; J gene: TRBJ2-7; CDR3 protein: CAWSEVGGEQYF; CDR3 DNA: TGTGCCTGGAGTGAGGTTGGTGGCGAGCAGTACTTC
clone size: -; V gene: TRBV20-1; D gene: -; J gene: TRBJ1-5; CDR3 protein: CSAPSSEADYSNQPQHF; CDR3 DNA: TGCAGTGCCCCGAGTTCGGAGGCTGACTATAGCAATCAGCCCCAGCATTTT
clone size: many; V gene: TRBV5-1; D gene: -; J gene: TRBJ2-1; CDR3 protein: CASSFAGVTYNEQFF; CDR3 DNA: TGCGCCAGCAGCTTCGCAGGGGTGACCTACAATGAGCAGTTCTTC
clone size: -; V gene: TRBV7-6; D gene: -; J gene: TRBJ2-7; CDR3 protein: CASSPARGGPYEQYF; CDR3 DNA: TGTGCCAGCAGCCCTGCCAGGGGAGGCCCCTACGAGCAGTACTTC
clone size: -; V gene: TRBV29-1; D gene: TRBD2; J gene: TRBJ2-3; CDR3 protein: CSVVAGGTDTQYF; CDR3 DNA: TGCAGCGTTGTAGCGGGAGGGACAGATACGCAGTATTTT
clone size: few; V gene: TRBV7-8; D gene: -; J gene: TRBJ2-5; CDR3 protein: CASIREQYF; CDR3 DNA: TGTGCCAGCATTAGGGAGCAGTACTTC